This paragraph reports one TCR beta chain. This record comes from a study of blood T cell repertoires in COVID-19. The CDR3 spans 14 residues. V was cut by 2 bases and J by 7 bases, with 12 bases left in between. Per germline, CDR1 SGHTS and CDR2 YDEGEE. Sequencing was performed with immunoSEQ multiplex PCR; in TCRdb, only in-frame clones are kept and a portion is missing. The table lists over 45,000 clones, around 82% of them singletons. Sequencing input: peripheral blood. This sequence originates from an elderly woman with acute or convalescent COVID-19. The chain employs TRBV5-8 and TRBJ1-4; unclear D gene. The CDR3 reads CASSFSEDSEKLFF. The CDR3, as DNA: TGTGCCAGCAGCTTCTCCGAGGACTCTGAAAAACTGTTTTTT.